These 9 T cell receptor beta chains were sequenced from one sample in a study of T cell responses to AZD1222 COVID-19 vaccine. Sequenced by immunoSEQ multiplex PCR; TCRdb stores in-frame clones only, minus some. The sample carries fewer than 20,000 clones, 89% recorded once. The source material was peripheral blood, sampled 28 days after the second AZD1222 dose. All receptors derive from an adult who received the AZD1222 COVID-19 vaccine.

On this clone: It is unclear where the CDR3 begins or ends on the DNA, so no DNA is shown, and the CDR3 is as TCRdb lists it. The V gene is TRBV20-1, the J gene TRBJ2-3. The CDR3 length equals 12 residues, ends included. CDR1 and CDR2 from the germline V gene are DFQATT and SNEGSKA (reference sequence). Here the CDR3 reads CSASVPPDTQYF.

The chain recombines TRBV15 with TRBJ2-3, with 10 nucleotides matching TRBD2. CDR1 LNHNV and CDR2 YYDKDF come from the germline V gene (reference sequence). V was pared by 1 base and J by 2 bases, with 3 bases of the junction left unmatched. The CDR3 is 16 residues long. The CDR3 region has the DNA TGTGCCACCAGCAGAGCTGGACTAGCGGACACAGATACGCAGTATTTT. Translated, it gives CATSRAGLADTDTQYF. The full variable domain, completed using reference TRBV15 and TRBJ2-3, is DAMVIQNPRYQVTQFGKPVTLSCSQTLNHNVMYWYQQKSSQAPKLLFHYYDKDFNNEADTPDNFQSRRPNTSFCFLDIRSPGLGDTAMYLCATSRAGLADTDTQYFGPGTRLTVL.

This chain joins TRBV3-1 (or the pseudogene TRBV3-2) and TRBJ1-4; D not resolved. V shed 1 base and J shed 10 bases, with 7 bases lying between them. Germline CDR1 reads LGHDT; CDR2 reads YNNKEL (reference sequence). The CDR3 covers 12 residues. The CDR3 spells CASSQVTGKLFF. The CDR3 DNA reads as TGTGCCAGCAGCCAAGTTACTGGAAAACTGTTTTTT.

This chain links TRBV10-3 with TRBJ2-5; D not certain. Germline values: CDR1 ENHRY, CDR2 SYGVKD. Trimming pared 2 bases from V and 1 base from J, leaving 5 bases between. CDR3 size: 13 residues. DNA of the CDR3: TGTGCCATCAGTGAGGCACTCCAAGAGACCCAGTACTTC. This encodes CAISEALQETQYF.

The chain recombines TRBV27 with TRBJ1-5; the match to TRBD1 covers 11 bases. Germline trimming cut 6 bases from V and 7 bases from J; bases unmatched to any gene: 5. Germline V gene sequence: CDR1 MNHEY, CDR2 SMNVEV (reference sequence). CDR3 size: 14 residues. The DNA of the CDR3 is TGTGCCAGCAGGCAGGGACAGGGGGTCCAGCCCCAGCATTTT. Protein sequence: CASRQGQGVQPQHF.

As DNA, the CDR3 is TGCGCCAGCAGCCCTTCCTCGTCTCAAGAGACCCAGTACTTC. It translates to CASSPSSSQETQYF. The chain has TRBV5-1 and TRBJ2-5; D remains unclear. Trimming shortened V by 4 bases and J by 2 bases, and 12 bases separated the two germline ends. Per germline, CDR1 SGHRS and CDR2 YFSETQ. The CDR3 runs 14 residues. The full variable domain, with the rest looked up from reference TRBV5-1 and TRBJ2-5, is KAGVTQTPRYLIKTRGQQVTLSCSPISGHRSVSWYQQTPGQGLQFLFEYFSETQRNKGNFPGRFSGRQFSNSRSEMNVSTLELGDSALYLCASSPSSSQETQYFGPGTRLLVL.

This chain uses TRBV4-1 with TRBJ1-1; D uncertain. The CDR3 is 16 amino acids. Trimming left V 1 base short and J 0 bases short, with 12 bases between. Germline V gene sequence: CDR1 MGHRA, CDR2 YSYEKL. This CDR3 is CASSQGASRMNTEAFF. The DNA of the CDR3 is TGCGCCAGCAGCCAAGGGGCCAGCAGAATGAACACTGAAGCTTTCTTT.

The gene calls are TRBV3-1 (or the pseudogene TRBV3-2) and TRBJ1-4; tentatively, D is TRBD1 (5 bases). From germline, CDR1 is LGHDT and CDR2 YNNKEL (reference sequence). Trimming shortened V by 4 bases and J by 6 bases, and 9 bases separated the two germline ends. The CDR3 contains 13 residues. The CDR3 is CASSRQTDEKLFF. The CDR3 DNA is TGTGCCAGCAGCCGCCAGACAGATGAAAAACTGTTTTTT.

The chain has TRBV4-2 and TRBJ1-5; 9 nucleotides match TRBD1. Germline-derived CDR1 and CDR2 are LGHNA and YNFKEQ. V trimming: 3 bases; J trimming: 4 bases; junction bases outside the gene matches: 4. The CDR3 has 15 residues. The CDR3 here is CASSQGQGWNQPQHF. CDR3 bases: TGTGCCAGCAGCCAGGGACAGGGCTGGAATCAGCCCCAGCATTTT.